Described below is a single TCR beta chain sequence and its context. Its antigen is unknown. The source of the sample is a study of T-cell reconstitution after alpha-beta-depleted transplantation in children. V dropped 3 bases and J dropped 3 bases, with 22 bases sitting between them. Per germline, CDR1 SGHAT and CDR2 FQDESV (reference sequence). This CDR3 region has 18 residues. Overall study results and limits: One year post-transplant, T-cell counts and diversity were largely derived from T cells produced anew.

Unique molecular identifiers were incorporated during preparation of the TCRbeta library. From the PCR reads, TCRdb called clonotypes with MiXCR, one entry per CDR3 protein. The sample lists about 200,000 distinct CDR3 sequences, around a sixth seen once, with roughly two fifths in the top ten. The clonotype originates from a male patient aged 2-15 years who had a stem cell transplant for acute lymphoblastic leukemia, so the T cells may come from the graft donor. The chain links TRBV11-1 to TRBJ2-3, with a possible D match to TRBD2 (7 bases). The starting material was PBMCs, mostly from graft donor cells, obtained 360 days after TCRalphabeta/CD19-depleted stem cell transplant. The CDR3 sequence: CASSLSPRGALLTDTQYF. In nucleotides, the CDR3 is TGTGCCAGCAGCTTGTCCCCCCGGGGGGCGTTATTGACAGATACGCAGTATTTT.